The 7 T cell receptor beta chains below all came from one sample that was sequenced in a study of post-analysis software for immune sequencing data. Findings and limits, study-wide: About 5 TRBV segments occurring more often in patients than controls included TRBV5-6, TRBV5-1 and TRBV20-1.

For these TCRs, the target antigens are not known. Each TCR beta cDNA library carried unique molecular identifiers. MiXCR, run by TCRdb on the PCR reads, gives a single entry per CDR3 protein. The data contain roughly 650,000 distinct CDR3 sequences, 59% of them singletons. The material sequenced was blood. These receptors were obtained from a girl aged 2-10 years with multiple sclerosis.

The rearrangement uses TRBV9 and TRBJ1-2, with TRBD1 as a possible D gene (5 bases). This CDR3 has 19 amino acids. The germline V and J ends were trimmed by 0 bases and 0 bases, with 21 bases remaining between them. In germline, CDR1 is SGDLS, CDR2 YYNGEE. The CDR3 sequence is CASSVGPGPRAEANYGYTF. CDR3 DNA: TGTGCCAGCAGCGTAGGCCCGGGACCTAGAGCCGAAGCTAACTATGGCTACACCTTC.

The chain has TRBV12-3 or TRBV12-4 and TRBJ1-1; D uncertain. This CDR3 has 16 amino acids. The V end lost 2 bases, the J end lost 1 base, and 14 bases lay between the germline ends. The chain's CDR3 is CASSLNGYSGNTEAFF. The CDR3 DNA reads TGTGCCAGCAGTTTAAACGGATACTCGGGGAACACTGAAGCTTTCTTT.

This clonotype was observed a few times. The CDR3 bases are TGTGCCAGCAGCCTAGTTGCAGACTACCAAGAGACCCAGTACTTC. Translating gives CASSLVADYQETQYF. The chain combines TRBV6-5 with TRBJ2-5; D remains unclear. CDR3 length: 15 amino acids. Per germline, CDR1 MNHEY and CDR2 SVGAGI. Trimming took off 6 bases at V and 0 bases at J, with 14 bases between the two ends.

The chain carries TRBV12-3 or TRBV12-4 and TRBJ2-1, with no clear D. CDR3 size: 11 residues. Between the trimmed V and J ends, which lost 5 bases and 9 bases, there was a span of 8 bases. Here the CDR3 DNA reads TGTGCCAGCAGTAACCCAACTGAGCAGTTCTTC. It is translated as CASSNPTEQFF.

This clonotype is a singleton in its sample. The junction shows a germline mismatch at one end, possibly a read error. This chain links TRBV18 with TRBJ2-7; 7 nucleotides match TRBD1. The CDR3 is 16 residues long. Germline V gene data show CDR1 as KGHSH and CDR2 as LQKENI. The chain's CDR3 is CASSSPVQGSSYEQYF. Here the CDR3 DNA reads TGTGCCAGCTCATCACCCGTACAGGGGAGCTCCTACGAGCAGTACTTC. Full variable domain (outside the CDR3, taken from reference TRBV18 and TRBJ2-7): NAGVMQNPRHLVRRRGQEARLRCSPMKGHSHVYWYRQLPEEGLKFMVYLQKENIIDESGMPKERFSAEFPKEGPSILRIQQVVRGDSAAYFCASSSPVQGSSYEQYFGPGTRLTVT.

A few counts support this clonotype. V is TRBV29-1 and J is TRBJ2-1, with 11 bases matching TRBD2. CDR1 SQVTM and CDR2 ANQGSEA come from the germline V gene. The CDR3 sequence is 14 residues long. J was trimmed by 9 bases and V by 5 bases; bases with no gene match: 9. The CDR3 DNA sequence: TGCAGCGTTCGTAGCGGGAGGGCCTCCAGTGAGCAGTTCTTC. Protein: CSVRSGRASSEQFF.

This clonotype has a handful of counts. The gene calls are TRBV20-1 and TRBJ2-3; D not certain. Trimming took 5 bases from V and 0 from J, leaving 15 bases between them. Germline-derived CDR1 and CDR2 are DFQATT and SNEGSKA (reference sequence). CDR3 length: 15 residues. The CDR3 here is CSAPLALSSTDTQYF. For the CDR3, the DNA is TGCAGTGCTCCCTTAGCCCTATCTAGCACAGATACGCAGTATTTT.